This TCR beta chain comes out of a study of sequential checkpoint blockade in melanoma. For the study at large: First-line arms were nivolumab then ipilimumab, or the reverse, randomized 1:1. Both treatment sequences were followed by maintenance nivolumab. About two dozen patients had matched tumor biopsies before treatment and at week 13 after nivolumab or ipilimumab alone.

This clone was detected many times. Its antigen is as yet unknown. Study outcomes and limitations: T-cell fraction and clonality followed PD-L1 and CD8+ counts, not mutational load.

Treatment given: randomized to nivolumab then ipilimumab (arm A) or the reverse (arm B). The CDR3 length is 15 residues. Germline V gene data show CDR1 as SGDLS and CDR2 as YYNGEE. V was trimmed by 5 bases and J by 3 bases, leaving 18 bases between them. Only in-frame clones appear in the TCRdb table, and some are missing; sequencing was by immunoSEQ multiplex PCR. The table shows about 5,500 clones, with about a sixth occurring only once. This chain joins TRBV9 and TRBJ2-7; no reliable D call. The sequencing used tumor tissue (inferred from file names), collected from a patient given nivolumab and ipilimumab in sequence. The source of this sequence is a human donor with melanoma. CDR3 DNA: TGTGCCAGCAGTCCTTCTTTCTCCAAGCACTACGAGCAGTACTTC. Translated: CASSPSFSKHYEQYF. The full variable domain, with the rest looked up from reference TRBV9 and TRBJ2-7, is DSGVTQTPKHLITATGQRVTLRCSPRSGDLSVYWYQQSLDQGLQFLIQYYNGEERAKGNILERFSAQQFPDLHSELNLSSLELGDSALYFCASSPSFSKHYEQYFGPGTRLTVT.